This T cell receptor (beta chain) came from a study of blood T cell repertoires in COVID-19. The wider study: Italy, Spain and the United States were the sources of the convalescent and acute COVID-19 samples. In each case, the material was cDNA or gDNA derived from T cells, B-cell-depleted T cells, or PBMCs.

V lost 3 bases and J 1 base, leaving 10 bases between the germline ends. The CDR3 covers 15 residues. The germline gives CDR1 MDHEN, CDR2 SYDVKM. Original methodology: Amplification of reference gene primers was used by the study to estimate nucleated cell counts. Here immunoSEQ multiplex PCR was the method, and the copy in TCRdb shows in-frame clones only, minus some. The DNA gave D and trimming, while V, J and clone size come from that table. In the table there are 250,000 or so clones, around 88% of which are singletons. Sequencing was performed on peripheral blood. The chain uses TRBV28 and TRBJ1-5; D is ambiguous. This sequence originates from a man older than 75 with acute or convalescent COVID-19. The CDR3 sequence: CASSLNLQSNQPQHF. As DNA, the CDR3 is TGTGCCAGCAGTTTGAATCTTCAGAGCAATCAGCCCCAGCATTTT.